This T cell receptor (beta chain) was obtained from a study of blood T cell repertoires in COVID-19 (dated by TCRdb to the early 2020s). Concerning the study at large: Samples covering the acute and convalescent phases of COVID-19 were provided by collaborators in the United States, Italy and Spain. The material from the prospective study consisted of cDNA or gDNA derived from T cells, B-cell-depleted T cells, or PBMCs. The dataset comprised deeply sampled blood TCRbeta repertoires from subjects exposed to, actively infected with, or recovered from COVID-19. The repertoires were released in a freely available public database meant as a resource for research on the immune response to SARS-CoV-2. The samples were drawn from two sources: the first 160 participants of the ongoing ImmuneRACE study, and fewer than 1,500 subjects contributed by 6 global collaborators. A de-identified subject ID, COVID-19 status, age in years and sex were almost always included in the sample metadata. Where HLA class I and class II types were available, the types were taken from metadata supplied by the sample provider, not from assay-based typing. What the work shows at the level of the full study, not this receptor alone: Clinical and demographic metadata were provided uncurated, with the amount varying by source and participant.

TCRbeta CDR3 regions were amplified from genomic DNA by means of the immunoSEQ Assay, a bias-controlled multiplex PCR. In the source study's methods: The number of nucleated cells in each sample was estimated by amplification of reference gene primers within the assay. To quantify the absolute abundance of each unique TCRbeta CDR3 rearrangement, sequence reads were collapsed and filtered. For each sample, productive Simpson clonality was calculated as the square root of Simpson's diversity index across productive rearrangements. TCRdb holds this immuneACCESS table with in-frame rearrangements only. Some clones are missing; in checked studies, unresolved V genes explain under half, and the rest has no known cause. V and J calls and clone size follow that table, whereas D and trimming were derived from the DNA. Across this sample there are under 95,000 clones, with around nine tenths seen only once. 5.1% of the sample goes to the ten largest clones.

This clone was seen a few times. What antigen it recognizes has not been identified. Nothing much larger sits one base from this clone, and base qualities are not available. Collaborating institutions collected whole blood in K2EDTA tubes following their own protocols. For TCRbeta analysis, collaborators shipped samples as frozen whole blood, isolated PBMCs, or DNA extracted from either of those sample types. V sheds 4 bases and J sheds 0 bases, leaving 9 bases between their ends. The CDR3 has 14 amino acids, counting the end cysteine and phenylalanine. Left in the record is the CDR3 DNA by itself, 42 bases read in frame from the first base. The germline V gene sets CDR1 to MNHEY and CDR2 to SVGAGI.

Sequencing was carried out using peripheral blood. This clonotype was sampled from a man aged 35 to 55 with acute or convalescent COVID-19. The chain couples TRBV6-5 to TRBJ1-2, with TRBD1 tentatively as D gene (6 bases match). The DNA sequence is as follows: TGTGCCAGCAGTTCTCAGGGGACTAACTATGGCTACACCTTC. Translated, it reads CASSSQGTNYGYTF.